The sequence of this T cell receptor beta chain was determined in a study of post-analysis software for immune sequencing data. Turning to the study itself: Recorded disease courses covered relapsing-remitting, secondary progressive and progressive-relapsing multiple sclerosis. Some patients had no subtype annotation. Study findings and constraints: People with multiple sclerosis had a significantly lower normalized Chao1 diversity than controls did. By F measure, samples from a shared preparation batch strongly co-clustered. Five or six TRBV segments, including TRBV5-6, TRBV5-1 and TRBV20-1, were more frequent in patients than controls.

The TCR beta cDNA libraries carried unique molecular identifiers. The T cell input of roughly 0.95 to 10 million gave 400,000 to 500,000 cDNA molecules. TCRdb re-called the PCR reads with MiXCR, one entry per CDR3 protein. Of approximately 660,000 distinct CDR3 sequences listed, approximately 60% are singletons. About this clonotype: Its antigen is currently unknown.

Per germline, CDR1 LGHDT and CDR2 YNNKEL (reference sequence). The CDR3 contains 14 residues. The V segment lost 1 base and the J segment 10 bases; nucleotides outside the gene matches: 7. This chain connects TRBV3-1 to TRBJ2-1; TRBD2 matches 7 bases. The sample consisted of blood. The source is a girl aged 2 to 9 with multiple sclerosis. This CDR3 reads CASSQVAGEGEQFF. The CDR3 nucleotides are TGTGCCAGCAGCCAAGTCGCGGGAGAAGGGGAGCAGTTCTTC.